The next 10 T cell receptor beta chains were all read from a single sample in a study of regulatory T cells. Primers: 52 TRBV forward and 13 TRBJ reverse. The data were produced by immunoSEQ multiplex PCR, yet TCRdb's version contains in-frame clones alone and is incomplete. Here the sample spans 20,000 to 25,000 clones, over 85% being singletons. Sequenced material: CD8+ T cells sorted from blood. Every receptor here comes from a child aged 2-15 years with CD3G deficiency.

The rearrangement links TRBV5-1 to TRBJ1-1; no reliable D call. V was shortened by 2 bases and J by 3 bases, with 14 bases between the two germline ends. Germline V gene sequence: CDR1 SGHRS, CDR2 YFSETQ. The CDR3 covers 15 residues. The CDR3 protein is CASSFGREMDTEAFF. The DNA for the CDR3 is TGCGCCAGCAGCTTTGGCCGGGAGATGGACACTGAAGCTTTCTTT.

The rearrangement links TRBV4-1 to TRBJ2-7; D uncertain. This CDR3 has 15 residues. Between the trimmed V and J ends, which lost 3 bases and 1 base, there was a span of 13 bases. Germline V gene lookup returns CDR1 MGHRA and CDR2 YSYEKL. CDR3 bases: TGCGCCAGCAGCCAGTCATACTCCCATTCCTACGAGCAGTACTTC. Translating gives CASSQSYSHSYEQYF.

The CDR3 DNA reads TGTGCCAGCAGACGAGGACAGGGACCCCCGAACACTGAAGCTTTCTTT. It is translated as CASRRGQGPPNTEAFF. This chain links TRBV28 with TRBJ1-1, with TRBD1 identical over 8 bases. V lost 6 bases, J lost 1 base, and 10 bases stayed unmatched. The CDR3 spans 16 residues. CDR1 MDHEN and CDR2 SYDVKM come from the germline V gene.

The genes are TRBV6-1 and TRBJ2-1; D gene ambiguous. Germline V gene lookup returns CDR1 MNHNS and CDR2 SASEGT. The CDR3 is made up of 13 amino acids. Trimming shortened V by 3 bases and J by 2 bases, and 5 bases separated the two germline ends. The CDR3 spells CASSDHPYNEQFF. In DNA, the CDR3 is TGTGCCAGCAGTGATCACCCCTACAATGAGCAGTTCTTC.

The chain joins TRBV7-9 to TRBJ2-7; D uncertain. V was cut by 4 bases and J by 6 bases, with 13 bases left in between. Germline V gene data show CDR1 as SEHNR and CDR2 as FQNEAQ (reference sequence). This CDR3 contains 13 residues. The CDR3 here is CASSYQEAPEQYF. The CDR3 DNA is TGTGCCAGCAGCTACCAAGAGGCTCCCGAGCAGTACTTC.

The chain uses TRBV28 and TRBJ1-5, with 8 bases matching TRBD1. Germline V gives CDR1 MDHEN, CDR2 SYDVKM. The CDR3 has 17 residues. V dropped 6 bases and J dropped 0; count of bases not matched to a gene: 10. The CDR3 here is CASSSMGTGTSNQPQHF. CDR3 nucleotides: TGTGCCAGCAGCTCTATGGGGACAGGAACTAGCAATCAGCCCCAGCATTTT.

V gene TRBV10-3 combines with J gene TRBJ2-7; TRBD1 matches at 10 bases. The CDR3 is made up of 13 amino acids. Germline V gives CDR1 ENHRY, CDR2 SYGVKD. The J segment lost 4 bases and the V segment lost 8 bases, leaving 5 bases of the junction unmatched. The CDR3 is CAIAGDRGYEQYF. CDR3 coding DNA: TGTGCCATCGCTGGGGACAGGGGATACGAGCAGTACTTC.

The V call is TRBV28, the J call TRBJ2-3; 11 positions agree with TRBD2. The V segment lost 4 bases and the J segment 3 bases; nucleotides outside the gene matches: 9. Germline V gene lookup returns CDR1 MDHEN and CDR2 SYDVKM. The CDR3 loop spans 17 amino acids. For the CDR3, the DNA is TGTGCCAGCAGTTCCTTAATACTAGCGGGAGTAACAGATACGCAGTATTTT. As protein: CASSSLILAGVTDTQYF.

This clone appeared a single time. This chain connects TRBV7-9 to TRBJ2-1, with no clear D. V gave up 1 base and J gave up 10 bases, with 5 bases separating them. Germline-derived CDR1 and CDR2 are SEHNR and FQNEAQ (reference sequence). This CDR3 spans 11 amino acids. CDR3 nucleotide sequence: TGTGCCAGCAGCTTAGGACGGGAGCAGTTCTTC. The encoded protein is CASSLGREQFF.

The rearrangement links TRBV21-1 to TRBJ1-5; the D segment call TRBD1 is taken from the table without a DNA check. TRBV21-1 is a known pseudogene. The CDR3 totals 13 residues. This CDR3 reads CASLKGARQPQHF. For the CDR3, the DNA is TGTGCCAGCTTAAAGGGGGCGCGACAGCCCCAGCATTTT.